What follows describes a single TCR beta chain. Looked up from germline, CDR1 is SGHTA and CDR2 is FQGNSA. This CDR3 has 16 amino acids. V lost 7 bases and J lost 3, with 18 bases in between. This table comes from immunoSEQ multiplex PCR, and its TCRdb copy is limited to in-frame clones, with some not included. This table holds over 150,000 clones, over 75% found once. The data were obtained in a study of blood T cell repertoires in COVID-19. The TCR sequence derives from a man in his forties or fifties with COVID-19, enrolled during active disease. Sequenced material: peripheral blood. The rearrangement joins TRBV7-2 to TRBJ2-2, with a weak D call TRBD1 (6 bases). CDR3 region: CASMALGAGHTGELFF. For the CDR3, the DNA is TGTGCCAGCATGGCCCTGGGGGCAGGGCACACCGGGGAGCTGTTTTTT.